The clone carrying this T cell receptor beta chain was found a few times. V was clipped by 4 bases and J by 2 bases; unmatched bases: 7. Germline CDR1 SGHDT, CDR2 YYEEEE. The CDR3 has 15 amino acids. TCRdb itself ran the RT-PCR reads through MiXCR, one entry per CDR3 protein. The sample has about 700,000 distinct CDR3 sequences, around 14% seen once. The TCR originated in a female donor in good health, serving as a healthy control. The gene calls are TRBV5-6 and TRBJ2-7, with TRBD2 identical over 9 bases. The sample taken for sequencing was memory CD4+ T cells from blood. The CDR3 is CASSRTSDLTYEQYF. The CDR3 DNA reads as TGTGCCAGCAGCCGGACTAGCGACCTCACCTACGAGCAGTACTTC.